The 9 T cell receptor beta chains below were found in one sample sequenced in a study of OX40 agonist ivuxolimab in advanced cancers. Repertoires were generated with immunoSEQ multiplex PCR, while TCRdb's copy carries only in-frame clones and drops some. Of about 50,000 clones listed, 80% were seen once; the top ten hold under 4%. Sequencing was performed on CD4+ or CD8+ T cells sorted from blood, taken in a trial of the OX40 agonist ivuxolimab. The source of these receptors is an adult with an advanced solid tumor such as melanoma, head and neck, liver or kidney cancer.

The V call is TRBV15, the J call TRBJ1-5, with 7 bases that match TRBD1. V lost 4 bases and J lost 9; bases outside the gene matches: 6. Looked up from germline, CDR1 is LNHNV and CDR2 is YYDKDF (reference sequence). The CDR3 is 13 residues long. The CDR3 bases are TGTGCCACCAGCAACAGGGGAAGCGGGCCCCAGCATTTT. It yields the protein CATSNRGSGPQHF. The full variable domain, with the rest looked up from reference TRBV15 and TRBJ1-5, is DAMVIQNPRYQVTQFGKPVTLSCSQTLNHNVMYWYQQKSSQAPKLLFHYYDKDFNNEADTPDNFQSRRPNTSFCFLDIRSPGLGDTAMYLCATSNRGSGPQHFGDGTRLSIL.

A remark on this clone: An end of the junction does not agree with germline; a read error may underlie this. The V call is TRBV5-6, the J call TRBJ2-7; TRBD2 is a possible D gene (6 bases). The germline V gene encodes CDR1 SGHDT and CDR2 YYEEEE. The CDR3 consists of 13 residues. The CDR3 loop reads CASGLGTVYEQYF. CDR3 bases: TGTGCCAGCGGCTTGGGGACTGTTTACGAGCAGTACTTC.

J is TRBJ1-5 and V is TRBV7-2; no clear D. CDR1 SGHTA and CDR2 FQGNSA come from the germline V gene. The length of the CDR3 is 15 residues. V was pared by 1 base and J by 0 bases, with 7 bases between. DNA for the CDR3: TGTGCCAGCAGCTTAGAGGTTCATAGCAATCAGCCCCAGCATTTT. This codes for CASSLEVHSNQPQHF.

The rearrangement links TRBV6-5 to TRBJ2-3; D perhaps matches TRBD2 (6 bases). The CDR3 has 15 residues. Trimming took off 2 bases at V and 1 base at J, with 10 bases between the two ends. Germline V CDR1 and CDR2: MNHEY, SVGAGI. In DNA form, the CDR3 reads TGTGCCAGCAGTTACACCCCGGGAGGCACAGATACGCAGTATTTT. The encoded protein is CASSYTPGGTDTQYF.

The chain couples TRBV28 to TRBJ2-7, with 9 nucleotides matching TRBD2. This CDR3 contains 16 residues. Germline CDR1 reads MDHEN; CDR2 reads SYDVKM. Trimming took 5 bases from V and 3 from J; bases not matched to a gene: 11. The CDR3 bases are TGTGCCAGCAGTCCCTTCGCTTTGACTAGCGGCTACGAGCAGTACTTC. It codes for CASSPFALTSGYEQYF.

This clone appeared a single time. The chain links TRBV4-3 to TRBJ1-5, with D perhaps matching TRBD1 (5 bases). V shed 0 bases and J shed 7 bases, with 13 bases lying between them. CDR1 LGHNA and CDR2 YSLEER come from the germline V gene. The CDR3 consists of 15 residues. CDR3 amino acids: CASSQDGEAGQPQHF. In DNA form, the CDR3 reads TGCGCCAGCAGCCAAGATGGGGAGGCAGGGCAGCCCCAGCATTTT.

The V call is TRBV28, the J call TRBJ2-5; the match to TRBD2 covers 13 bases. CDR1 is MDHEN and CDR2 is SYDVKM in the germline V gene. The CDR3 length is 15 residues. J gave up 4 bases and V 2 bases, and 1 base lay outside the gene matches. Here the CDR3 reads CASSLRLAGGETQYF. In DNA, the CDR3 is TGTGCCAGCAGTTTAAGACTAGCGGGAGGAGAGACCCAGTACTTC.

The genes are TRBV11-3 and TRBJ2-3, with 9 positions matching TRBD2. This CDR3 is 17 amino acids long. Germline V gene data show CDR1 as SGHNT and CDR2 as YENEEA. The J segment lost 1 base and the V segment lost 1 base, leaving 6 bases of the junction unmatched. The CDR3 nucleotides are TGTGCCAGCAGCTTAGGAGGATCTAGCGGGGGCACAGATACGCAGTATTTT. Encoded protein: CASSLGGSSGGTDTQYF.

This rearrangement joins TRBV4-3 to TRBJ2-4, with D possibly being TRBD1 (5 bases). The length of the CDR3 is 16 residues. Germline assignment: CDR1 LGHNA and CDR2 YSLEER. Trimming pared 4 bases from V and 1 base from J, leaving 14 bases between. As DNA, the CDR3 is TGCGCCAGCAGCCCCAGGGTGGAAGGGGCCAAAAACATTCAGTACTTC. Protein: CASSPRVEGAKNIQYF.